A selection of T cell receptor beta chains follows, all from one sample in a study of T cell responses to AZD1222 COVID-19 vaccine. Generated by immunoSEQ multiplex PCR, the TCRdb table keeps only in-frame clones and is missing some. This table has 40,000 to 45,000 clones, 75% to 85% appearing once. The sample consisted of peripheral blood, taken on day 0 of AZD1222 vaccination. The receptors were sampled from an adult in good health. The CDR3 runs from the conserved cysteine through the conserved F or W. Fields, in order: J gene, clone size, V gene, CDR3 protein. For some rows the clone size is stated as once, few or many, or as a class when expanded; others skip it.

j_call: TRBJ1-5; clone_size: -; v_call: TRBV2; cdr3_aa: CASNRGPNQPQHF
j_call: TRBJ2-7; clone_size: -; v_call: TRBV30; cdr3_aa: CAWSFGVGYEQYF
j_call: TRBJ2-1; clone_size: -; v_call: TRBV6-5; cdr3_aa: CASSYGRGAYNEQFF
j_call: TRBJ2-1; clone_size: few; v_call: TRBV6-5; cdr3_aa: CASSWGQGIHNEQFF
j_call: TRBJ1-6; clone_size: -; v_call: TRBV11-2; cdr3_aa: CASSLVGQGIGSPLHF
j_call: TRBJ1-6; clone_size: -; v_call: TRBV3-1/TRBV3-2; cdr3_aa: CASSQDNNSPLHF
j_call: TRBJ1-3; clone_size: -; v_call: TRBV21-1; cdr3_aa: CASSKGTDSGNTIYF
j_call: TRBJ1-6; clone_size: -; v_call: TRBV7-9; cdr3_aa: CASSSFENSPLHF
j_call: TRBJ2-2; clone_size: -; v_call: TRBV5-1; cdr3_aa: CASSGTGNTGELFF
j_call: TRBJ1-2; clone_size: -; v_call: TRBV15; cdr3_aa: CATSSSQGRFWGYTF
j_call: TRBJ2-7; clone_size: -; v_call: TRBV19; cdr3_aa: CASSPGADYEQYF
j_call: TRBJ1-2; clone_size: few; v_call: TRBV29-1; cdr3_aa: CSVEDLGTNYGYTF
j_call: TRBJ1-4; clone_size: -; v_call: TRBV12-3/TRBV12-4; cdr3_aa: CARRQGNEKLFF
j_call: TRBJ2-1; clone_size: few; v_call: TRBV30; cdr3_aa: CACPGQGSYNEQFF
j_call: TRBJ2-3; clone_size: -; v_call: TRBV2; cdr3_aa: CASGLAGISTDTQYF
j_call: TRBJ2-7; clone_size: -; v_call: TRBV14; cdr3_aa: CASSPPGRAYEQYF
j_call: TRBJ2-2; clone_size: -; v_call: TRBV28; cdr3_aa: CASRRLADTGELFF
j_call: TRBJ2-1; clone_size: -; v_call: TRBV6-5; cdr3_aa: CASSYSIGGPYEQFF
j_call: TRBJ1-4; clone_size: -; v_call: TRBV10-2; cdr3_aa: CASSTDRAREKLFF
j_call: TRBJ2-2; clone_size: few; v_call: TRBV7-2; cdr3_aa: CASSLRQNTGELFF
j_call: TRBJ2-2; clone_size: -; v_call: TRBV7-9; cdr3_aa: CASRPGQGVPGELFF
j_call: TRBJ1-1; clone_size: few; v_call: TRBV10-3; cdr3_aa: CAIKGGGREGNAFF
j_call: TRBJ2-6; clone_size: -; v_call: TRBV29-1; cdr3_aa: CSVDSGTGGLGANVLTF
j_call: TRBJ1-1; clone_size: -; v_call: TRBV6-1; cdr3_aa: CASSRQATNTEAFF
j_call: TRBJ2-3; clone_size: -; v_call: TRBV24-1; cdr3_aa: CATSDPPGQGHNTDTQYF
j_call: TRBJ1-1; clone_size: few; v_call: TRBV12-3/TRBV12-4; cdr3_aa: CASSSLRGTEAFF
j_call: TRBJ2-2; clone_size: -; v_call: TRBV27; cdr3_aa: CASRVAGGITGELFF
j_call: TRBJ2-5; clone_size: -; v_call: TRBV5-6; cdr3_aa: CASSWGLAGPGTQYF
j_call: TRBJ2-7; clone_size: -; v_call: TRBV6-2/TRBV6-3; cdr3_aa: CASSTGQAPYEQYF
j_call: TRBJ1-4; clone_size: -; v_call: TRBV30; cdr3_aa: CAWSLGTATNEKLFF
j_call: TRBJ1-5; clone_size: -; v_call: TRBV24-1; cdr3_aa: CATSDLGGSAQHF
j_call: TRBJ2-2; clone_size: -; v_call: TRBV5-1; cdr3_aa: CASSFWTSGYTGELFF
j_call: TRBJ2-5; clone_size: -; v_call: TRBV7-9; cdr3_aa: CASSPGTGYAQETQYF
j_call: TRBJ2-1; clone_size: -; v_call: TRBV10-3; cdr3_aa: CAIRPRDGLKLNEQFF
j_call: TRBJ2-6; clone_size: once; v_call: TRBV5-6; cdr3_aa: CASSFGFSGANVLTF
j_call: TRBJ1-2; clone_size: -; v_call: TRBV18; cdr3_aa: CASAPPQGANYGYTF